Detailed here is one TCR beta chain. What antigen it recognizes has not been identified. No much larger clone exists at a distance of one base, and base qualities are not known. This sample is part of a study of T cells in Graves' hyperthyroidism and ophthalmopathy (dated by TCRdb to about 2019). In the study overall: Peripheral blood was collected at initial diagnosis, before any treatment. To identify distinguishing TCR V-J signatures, a discovery cohort of about a hundred patients was used, comprising 43 with Graves' ophthalmopathy and around 57 with stable Graves' hyperthyroidism. An independent validation cohort of about 19 hyperthyroidism patients and 17 patients who later progressed to ophthalmopathy tested prospective prediction of ophthalmopathy. The 100 discovery patients were divided at random into training and test sets in a 7:3 ratio. In six Graves' hyperthyroidism patients, the study also compared T-cell repertoires from thyroid tissue with T-cell repertoires from blood. Once sampling was done, hyperthyroidism patients were given methimazole at a starting dose of 30 mg daily, whereas ophthalmopathy patients were given high-dose intravenous methylprednisolone. The paper reports TCR Vbeta CDR3 sequencing of some 140 peripheral blood samples: 40 to 45 ophthalmopathy, some 80 hyperthyroidism and approximately 17 progressor patients.

The germline V gene supplies CDR1 SGHVS and CDR2 FQNEAQ. V is cut by 5 bases and J by 3 bases, and the space between the germline ends is 32 bases. The CDR3, from cysteine to phenylalanine, totals 21 residues. The CDR3 DNA has 63 bases and is translated from base 1. Study-wide conclusions, independent of this receptor: No statistical method was used to fix the sample size in advance, and group allocation was not hidden from the investigators. Most expanded thyroid clonotypes (frequency above 0.001) were also detected in blood, suggesting blood repertoires may reflect thyroid immune responses. During validation, the model predicted progression to ophthalmopathy a median of approximately 7 months ahead of onset, with approximately 70% sensitivity and 72.22% specificity. Ophthalmopathy was separated from stable hyperthyroidism by a 13 V-J signature model, with approximately 89% sensitivity and approximately 84% specificity obtained in cross-validation and 80%/75% obtained in testing.

Amplification of TCR beta CDR3 regions was carried out from RNA transcripts. A first-round RT-PCR of the TCR CDR3 used the HTBI primer set with the Qiagen OneStep RT-PCR kit. Libraries were constructed in a second round of multiplex PCR, after which size selection and purification were carried out. Libraries were sequenced paired-end with 100 bp reads on an Illumina HiSeq2000. The authors' pipeline ran thus. SOAPnuke was used to process the raw data, removing reads that contained adapters or uncalled bases, had a mean Phred below 15, or lacked an exact match to the constant primer or identifier. COPE v1.2.5 was used to merge high-quality paired reads, and clonotypes were defined as unique nucleotide sequences. Clonotypes were aligned to IMGT TRBV, TRBD and TRBJ reference segments using MiTCR v1.1. The analysis included only V-J combinations with a frequency above 0.0001, which together covered roughly 99% of the repertoires. A TCS score was defined as the ratio between F50 (clonal expansion) and ExV (chaos), using BLOSUM62-based TCRdist between CDR3 peptides within each V-J. Welch's t-statistics and random forest reduced fewer than 550 V-J features to 10 to 15, which were used in a naive Bayes classifier (R e1071). The Morisita-Horn index was used to measure how similar the thyroid and blood repertoires were. TCRdb trimmed the raw reads at Q25, called clones with MiXCR and kept productive beta chains. Each entry merges the rows of one CDR3 protein and shows their most common DNA and genes. The authors' filters were not applied to this entry. The sample table shows under 65,000 distinct CDR3 sequences, and 53% are seen once. More than 3% of the sample rests with the top ten.

Ophthalmopathy patients had moderately to severely active disease, Clinical Activity Score of at least 3, NOSPECS grade of at least 4, and duration under 3 months. Any patient with an uncontrolled infection, another autoimmune disease, pregnancy or lactation was excluded. Diagnoses were based on clinical symptoms, serum thyroxine and TRAb, thyroid ultrasound and orbital computed tomography. PBMCs were isolated from more than 9 ml of fresh peripheral blood by Ficoll-Paque density gradient centrifugation. Total RNA was extracted with Trizol reagent, and quality was checked on an Agilent 2100 Bioanalyzer.

Sequencing was carried out using blood. This receptor was taken from a woman in her sixties or seventies with Graves' ophthalmopathy. The receptor chain draws on TRBV7-8 and TRBJ2-1, with a tentative D gene TRBD2 over 7 matching bases. The sequence in DNA is TGTGCCAGCAGCCTAAGGGGGGGGAGGGCAACGGCGGGAGTGGGCTACAATGAGCAGTTCTTC. This codes for CASSLRGGRATAGVGYNEQFF. Here the CDR3 is joined to the reference TRBV7-8 and TRBJ2-1 genes, and the full variable domain is: GAGVSQSPRYKVAKRGQDVALRCDPISGHVSLFWYQQALGQGPEFLTYFQNEAQLDKSGLPSDRFFAERPEGSVSTLKIQRTQQEDSAVYLCASSLRGGRATAGVGYNEQFFGPGTRLTVL.